The present entry profiles one T cell receptor (beta chain) with its context. Other DNA sequences in this specimen translate into the identical CDR3. The split of CD4+ cells yielded CD45RA+ naive and CD45RA-negative memory subsets. Some 30,000 T cell genomes (approximately 0.2 ug DNA) went into each sorted-subset replicate. TCRdb's copy holds only in-frame clones and misses some; the assay was immunoSEQ multiplex PCR. Here the sample spans approximately 740,000 clones, roughly 70% being singletons. The record originates from a study of shared clonotypes between healthy human individuals. Germline V gene sequence: CDR1 SGHRS, CDR2 YFSETQ. The CDR3 totals 14 residues. Trimming pared 2 bases from V and 0 bases from J, leaving 6 bases between.

Material for sequencing was memory CD4+ T cells sorted from blood. Subset described: CD45RA-negative fraction. The sequence derives from a woman in her twenties or thirties in good health. V and J are TRBV5-1 and TRBJ2-1; no reliable D call. The CDR3 is CASSLAGSYNEQFF. CDR3 coding DNA: TGCGCCAGCAGCTTAGCAGGCTCCTACAATGAGCAGTTCTTC.